These 20 T cell receptor beta chains were sequenced from one sample in a study of blood T cell repertoires in COVID-19. TCRdb's copy holds only in-frame clones and misses some; the assay was immunoSEQ multiplex PCR. The sample includes about 120,000 clones, approximately 70% of them seen just once. Sequenced input: peripheral blood. The receptors stem from a human donor with acute or convalescent COVID-19. The donor label of this sample is uncertain.

The chain has TRBV25-1 and TRBJ1-1; D perhaps matches TRBD1 (6 bases). V gave up 8 bases and J gave up 3 bases, with 19 bases separating them. The CDR3 has 15 amino acids. Germline loops: CDR1 MGHDK, CDR2 SYGVNS. The CDR3 loop reads CASQTHPGDDTEAFF. The CDR3 DNA reads TGTGCCAGCCAAACTCATCCAGGGGATGACACTGAAGCTTTCTTT.

The chain has TRBV5-1 and TRBJ1-4, with 8 bases lining up with TRBD1. CDR1 is SGHRS and CDR2 is YFSETQ in the germline V gene. The CDR3 has 14 amino acids. Germline trimming cut 2 bases from V and 7 bases from J; bases unmatched to any gene: 4. The CDR3 reads CASSFSGTGEKLFF. DNA for the CDR3: TGCGCCAGCAGCTTTAGTGGGACAGGTGAAAAACTGTTTTTT. Looking up the rest from reference TRBV5-1 and TRBJ1-4 gives the full variable domain: KAGVTQTPRYLIKTRGQQVTLSCSPISGHRSVSWYQQTPGQGLQFLFEYFSETQRNKGNFPGRFSGRQFSNSRSEMNVSTLELGDSALYLCASSFSGTGEKLFFGSGTQLSVL.

V gene TRBV3-1 (or the pseudogene TRBV3-2) combines with J gene TRBJ2-1; TRBD1 matches 11 bases. Germline assignment: CDR1 LGHDT and CDR2 YNNKEL (reference sequence). Trimming cost V 4 bases and J 9 bases; bases outside gene matches: 8. The CDR3 length is 15 residues. The CDR3 sequence is CASSPGQGGKSEQFF. DNA for the CDR3: TGTGCCAGCAGCCCGGGACAGGGGGGCAAAAGTGAGCAGTTCTTC.

This clone was seen more than once but under ten times. The sample has other DNA sequences that encode this CDR3 too. The chain combines TRBV7-3 with TRBJ2-3, with 9 bases identical to TRBD2. This CDR3 spans 16 amino acids. CDR1 and CDR2 (germline): SGHTA, FQGTGA. The V segment lost 1 base and the J segment 4 bases; nucleotides outside the gene matches: 6. CDR3 sequence (DNA): TGTGCCAGCAGCTTAATGGGTAGCGGGGGCGCAGATACGCAGTATTTT. As protein: CASSLMGSGGADTQYF.

V usage is TRBV6-5 and J usage is TRBJ1-4; maybe TRBD1 (6 bases). The CDR3 runs to 14 residues. The germline CDR1 and CDR2 sequences are MNHEY and SVGAGI. V lost 2 bases and J lost 2, with 6 bases in between. The CDR3 sequence is CASSYRGTNEKLFF. The CDR3 DNA reads as TGTGCCAGCAGTTACAGGGGGACTAATGAAAAACTGTTTTTT.

The chain carries TRBV30 and TRBJ1-5, with D uncertain. Germline V gives CDR1 GTSNPN, CDR2 SVGIG (reference sequence). V was clipped by 3 bases and J by 0 bases, with 9 bases between them. The CDR3 loop spans 14 amino acids. The CDR3 here is CAWSPGSSNQPQHF. CDR3 DNA sequence: TGTGCCTGGAGCCCGGGAAGTAGCAATCAGCCCCAGCATTTT.

The chain joins TRBV2 to TRBJ1-1; the D is unclear. V lost 4 bases, J lost 3 bases, and 12 bases lay in between. The CDR3 spans 14 residues. Germline assignment: CDR1 SNHLY and CDR2 FYNNEI. In DNA form, the CDR3 reads TGTGCCAGCAGTGCTACCGCCCGCGACACTGAAGCTTTCTTT. Protein: CASSATARDTEAFF.

The V call is TRBV5-5, the J call TRBJ1-3; D may be TRBD1 (5 bases). This CDR3 contains 18 residues. Germline CDR1 SGHKS, CDR2 YYEKEE (reference sequence). V was cut by 3 bases and J by 0 bases, with 19 bases left in between. The CDR3 DNA follows: TGTGCCAGCAGCTCGGGCAAGACAGCTTTCTCCTCTGGAAACACCATATATTTT. It translates to CASSSGKTAFSSGNTIYF.

In its sample, this clone was seen once. The CDR3 loop is CASSPAGLRTDTQYF. CDR3 DNA: TGTGCCAGCAGCCCCGCGGGACTCCGCACAGATACGCAGTATTTT. The V and J genes are TRBV11-1 and TRBJ2-3, with D possibly TRBD2 on 6 matching bases. Germline V CDR1 and CDR2: SGHAT, FQDESV (reference sequence). Trimming took off 5 bases at V and 1 base at J, with 13 bases between the two ends. The CDR3 has 15 amino acids.

The genes are TRBV11-2 and TRBJ1-2, with TRBD1 identical over 8 bases. Looked up from germline, CDR1 is SGHAT and CDR2 is FQNNGV. The ends lost 2 bases at V and 8 bases at J; junction bases unmatched: 22. This CDR3 comprises 19 residues. CDR3 sequence reads: CASSLLRRETGTGLLGYTF. CDR3 nucleotide sequence: TGTGCCAGCAGCTTACTGCGGAGGGAAACCGGGACAGGTTTGCTGGGCTACACCTTC.

The chain couples TRBV7-2 to TRBJ2-7, with 8 bases fitting TRBD1. CDR1 and CDR2 (germline): SGHTA, FQGNSA. The CDR3 spans 14 residues. V was clipped by 5 bases and J by 3 bases; unmatched bases: 6. The CDR3 is CASSARTGNYEQYF. In DNA form, the CDR3 reads TGTGCCAGCAGCGCCCGGACAGGGAACTACGAGCAGTACTTC.

The gene calls are TRBV2 and TRBJ2-5; the match to TRBD2 covers 12 bases. Trimming cost V 5 bases and J 5 bases; bases outside gene matches: 9. The germline V gene has CDR1 SNHLY and CDR2 FYNNEI. CDR3 size: 16 residues. CDR3 loop: CASSPRASGGVETQYF. The DNA for the CDR3 is TGTGCCAGCAGTCCAAGGGCTAGCGGGGGGGTTGAGACCCAGTACTTC.

A word on this clone: The sample has other DNA sequences that encode this CDR3 too. The rearrangement uses TRBV27 and TRBJ1-5; TRBD1 agrees at 10 bases. The length of the CDR3 is 16 residues. The V and J ends lost 5 bases and 7 bases, in that order; junction bases with no gene match: 11. CDR1 is MNHEY, CDR2 SMNVEV, per germline (reference sequence). CDR3 loop: CASSPLDRGAGQPQHF. As DNA, the CDR3 is TGTGCCAGCAGTCCCCTGGACAGGGGGGCGGGACAGCCCCAGCATTTT.

This clone has more than one count but fewer than ten. The genes are TRBV5-6 and TRBJ2-5; 10 bases are a match to TRBD1. Per germline, CDR1 SGHDT and CDR2 YYEEEE. This CDR3 comprises 15 residues. The ends lost 0 bases at V and 5 bases at J; junction bases unmatched: 4. The DNA for the CDR3 is TGTGCCAGCAGCTTGGTGGGACAGGGGTTGGAGACCCAGTACTTC. Its protein is CASSLVGQGLETQYF.

CDR3 DNA sequence: TGCAGTGCTTCTCCCGTTTATGGCTACACCTTC. This translates into CSASPVYGYTF. V usage is TRBV20-1 and J usage is TRBJ1-2; no definite D call. The CDR3 extends over 11 amino acids. Germline lookup yields CDR1 DFQATT and CDR2 SNEGSKA (reference sequence). The V end was cut by 5 bases, the J end by 5 bases, with 9 bases between.

The CDR3 here is CASSLPGQGETQYF. The CDR3 coding sequence is TGCGCCAGCAGCTTGCCGGGACAGGGGGAGACCCAGTACTTC. The V call is TRBV5-1, the J call TRBJ2-5; 10 positions agree with TRBD1. After removal of 1 base from V and 5 bases from J, the junction contained 2 bases not matched to a gene. The CDR3 has 14 residues. The V gene's germline CDR1 is SGHRS and CDR2 YFSETQ.

V is TRBV28 and J is TRBJ1-1; D gene unclear. The V gene's germline CDR1 is MDHEN and CDR2 SYDVKM. This CDR3 region has 11 residues. Trimming stripped 8 bases from V and 1 base from J, with 5 bases between. CDR3 in DNA: TGTGCCAGCCATTCGAACACTGAAGCTTTCTTT. It encodes CASHSNTEAFF.

This clone was counted many times. This chain connects TRBV28 to TRBJ1-2, with D tentatively TRBD1 (6 bases). The V end lost 5 bases, the J end lost 6 bases, and 13 bases lay between the germline ends. The CDR3 sequence is 13 residues long. CDR1 and CDR2 from the germline V gene are MDHEN and SYDVKM. CDR3 DNA sequence: TGTGCCAGCAGTACACAGGGATGGGATGGCTACACCTTC. It translates to CASSTQGWDGYTF.

The chain combines TRBV30 with TRBJ1-1; no definite D call. Trimming pared 1 base from V and 4 bases from J, leaving 10 bases between. The CDR3 consists of 13 residues. CDR1 and CDR2 from the germline V gene are GTSNPN and SVGIG (reference sequence). The CDR3 DNA reads as TGTGCCTGGAGTGGGAGCCCGAGCACTGAAGCTTTCTTT. Translated, it gives CAWSGSPSTEAFF. The entire variable domain, with the rest obtained from reference TRBV30 and TRBJ1-1, is as follows: SQTIHQWPATLVQPVGSPLSLECTVEGTSNPNLYWYRQAAGRGLQLLFYSVGIGQISSEVPQNLSASRPQDRQFILSSKKLLLSDSGFYLCAWSGSPSTEAFFGQGTRLTVV.

V usage is TRBV11-2 and J usage is TRBJ1-4; unclear D gene. CDR1 and CDR2 from the germline V gene are SGHAT and FQNNGV. The CDR3 contains 14 residues. V lost 5 bases and J 6 bases, leaving 13 bases between the germline ends. CDR3 amino acids: CASSPPGFDEKLFF. CDR3 bases: TGTGCCAGCAGCCCCCCGGGGTTTGATGAAAAACTGTTTTTT.